The entry below describes one TCR beta chain. No antigen is known for it. The CDR3 sequence is 11 residues long. CDR1 and CDR2 from the germline V gene are SGHDT and YYEEEE. The V gene lost 4 bases and the J gene lost 8 bases, with 7 bases spanning the gap. This sample is part of a study of PD-1 blockade in classical Hodgkin lymphoma. Study findings and constraints: At baseline, newly diagnosed patients reportedly showed less TCR diversity than healthy donors. What caused the repertoire differences, perhaps disease activity or prior therapy, remains undefined.

Produced via immunoSEQ multiplex PCR; TCRdb's table is partial and in-frame only. The table has 84,000 or so clones, around 90% seen once. Every patient had relapsed following autologous stem cell transplantation, and cohorts differed in brentuximab vedotin exposure. The sequence came from a human donor with classical Hodgkin lymphoma. V and J are TRBV5-6 and TRBJ2-1; the D is unclear. The material sequenced was peripheral blood mononuclear cells (PBMCs), taken before the second cycle of nivolumab. As DNA, the CDR3 is TGTGCCAGCAGCGAGGCGTATGAGCAGTTCTTC. Encoded protein: CASSEAYEQFF. The full variable domain, its missing parts supplied by reference TRBV5-6 and TRBJ2-1, is DAGVTQSPTHLIKTRGQQVTLRCSPKSGHDTVSWYQQALGQGPQFIFQYYEEEERQRGNFPDRFSGHQFPNYSSELNVNALLLGDSALYLCASSEAYEQFFGPGTRLTVL.